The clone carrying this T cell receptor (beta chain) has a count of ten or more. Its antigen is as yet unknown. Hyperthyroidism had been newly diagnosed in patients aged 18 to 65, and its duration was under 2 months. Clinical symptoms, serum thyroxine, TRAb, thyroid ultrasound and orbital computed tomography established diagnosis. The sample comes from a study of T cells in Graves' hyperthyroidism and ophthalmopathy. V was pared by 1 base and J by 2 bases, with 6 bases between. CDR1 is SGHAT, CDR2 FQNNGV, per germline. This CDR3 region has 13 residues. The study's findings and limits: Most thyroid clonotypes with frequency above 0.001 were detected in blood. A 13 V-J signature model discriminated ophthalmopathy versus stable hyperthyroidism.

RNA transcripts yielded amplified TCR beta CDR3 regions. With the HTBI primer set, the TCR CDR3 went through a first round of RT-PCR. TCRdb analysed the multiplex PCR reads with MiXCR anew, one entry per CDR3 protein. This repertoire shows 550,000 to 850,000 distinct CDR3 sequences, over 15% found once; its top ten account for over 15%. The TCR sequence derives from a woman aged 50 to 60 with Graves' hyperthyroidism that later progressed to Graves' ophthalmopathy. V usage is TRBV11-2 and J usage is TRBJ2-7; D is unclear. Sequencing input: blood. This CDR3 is CASSLGITYEQYF. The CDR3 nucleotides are TGTGCCAGCAGCTTAGGGATTACCTACGAGCAGTACTTC.